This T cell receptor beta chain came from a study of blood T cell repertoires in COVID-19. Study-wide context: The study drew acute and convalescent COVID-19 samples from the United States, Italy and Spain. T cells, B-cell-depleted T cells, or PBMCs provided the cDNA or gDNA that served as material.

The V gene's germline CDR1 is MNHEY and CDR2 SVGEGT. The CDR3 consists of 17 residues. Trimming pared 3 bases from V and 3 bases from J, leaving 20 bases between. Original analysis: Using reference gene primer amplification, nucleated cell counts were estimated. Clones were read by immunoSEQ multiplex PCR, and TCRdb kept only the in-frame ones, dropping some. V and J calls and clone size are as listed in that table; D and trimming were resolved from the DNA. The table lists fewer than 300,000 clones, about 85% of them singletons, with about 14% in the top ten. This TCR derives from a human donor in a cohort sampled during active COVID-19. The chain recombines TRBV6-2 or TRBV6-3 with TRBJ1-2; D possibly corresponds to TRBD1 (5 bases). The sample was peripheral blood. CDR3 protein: CASSYRPDNSRDYGYTF. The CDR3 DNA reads TGTGCCAGCAGTTATCGTCCTGACAACTCCAGGGACTATGGCTACACCTTC.